This T cell receptor beta chain originates from a study of T cells after yellow fever vaccination. Regarding the study as a whole: There was a small share of clonotypes that showed up in both the CD4 and CD8 compartments. Post-booster repertoires again held most primary-vaccination clones (about 96% CD4, 75% to 90% CD8).

TCRdb analysed the 5' RACE reads with MiXCR anew, one entry per CDR3 protein. The sample includes hundreds of thousands of distinct CDR3 sequences, around an eighth of them seen just once. The J segment lost 7 bases and the V segment lost 0 bases, leaving 11 bases of the junction unmatched. The CDR3 has 15 residues. The germline gives CDR1 DFQATT, CDR2 SNEGSKA (reference sequence). This clonotype was seen a few times. Its specificity is unknown. The clonotype comes from a man younger than 40 who received the YFV17D yellow fever vaccine. The rearrangement links TRBV20-1 to TRBJ2-5; 7 nucleotides agree with TRBD2. Sequencing used PBMCs, obtained on the day of the yellow fever booster vaccination. The CDR3 coding sequence is TGCAGTGCTAGAGATTTGCGGGGGAGGGGTGGGACCCAGTACTTC. This gives the protein CSARDLRGRGGTQYF.